This T cell receptor (beta chain) appears in the sequencing data of a study of T cell clones after liver transplantation. Overall study findings and caveats: Conclusions were preliminary, with small, heterogeneous patient groups.

Sorting of unstimulated PBMCs yielded separate CD3+CD4+ and CD3+CD8+ fractions. Trimming removed 0 bases from V and 4 bases from J; junction bases left unmatched: 1. Germline assignment: CDR1 SGHTS and CDR2 YDEGEE. The CDR3 extends over 15 amino acids. Only in-frame clones appear in the TCRdb table, and some are missing; sequencing was by immunoSEQ multiplex PCR. The repertoire holds 5,500 to 7,500 clones, with under 80% as singletons. Comments on this clone: Its antigen is unknown.

This specimen consisted of CD8+ T cells from blood, obtained before liver transplant. V and J are TRBV5-8 and TRBJ2-1; 10 positions agree with TRBD2. This receptor was obtained from a human donor who received a liver transplant. CDR3 DNA: TGTGCCAGCAGCTTGGAAGCGGGAGGGTACAATGAGCAGTTCTTC. Encoded protein: CASSLEAGGYNEQFF.